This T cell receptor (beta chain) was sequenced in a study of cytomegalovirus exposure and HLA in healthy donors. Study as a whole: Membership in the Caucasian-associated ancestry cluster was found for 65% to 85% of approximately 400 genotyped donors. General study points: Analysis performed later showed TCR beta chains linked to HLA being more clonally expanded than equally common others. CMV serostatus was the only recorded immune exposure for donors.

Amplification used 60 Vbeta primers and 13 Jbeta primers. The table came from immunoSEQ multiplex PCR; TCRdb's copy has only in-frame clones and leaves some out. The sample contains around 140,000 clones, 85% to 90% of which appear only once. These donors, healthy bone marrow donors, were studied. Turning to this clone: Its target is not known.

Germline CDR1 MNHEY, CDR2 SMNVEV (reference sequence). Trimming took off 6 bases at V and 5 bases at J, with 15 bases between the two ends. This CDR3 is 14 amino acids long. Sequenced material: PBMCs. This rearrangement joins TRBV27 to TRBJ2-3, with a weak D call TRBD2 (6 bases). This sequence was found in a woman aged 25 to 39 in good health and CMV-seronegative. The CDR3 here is CASRWRGMEDTQYF. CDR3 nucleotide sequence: TGTGCCAGCAGGTGGAGGGGAATGGAAGATACGCAGTATTTT.